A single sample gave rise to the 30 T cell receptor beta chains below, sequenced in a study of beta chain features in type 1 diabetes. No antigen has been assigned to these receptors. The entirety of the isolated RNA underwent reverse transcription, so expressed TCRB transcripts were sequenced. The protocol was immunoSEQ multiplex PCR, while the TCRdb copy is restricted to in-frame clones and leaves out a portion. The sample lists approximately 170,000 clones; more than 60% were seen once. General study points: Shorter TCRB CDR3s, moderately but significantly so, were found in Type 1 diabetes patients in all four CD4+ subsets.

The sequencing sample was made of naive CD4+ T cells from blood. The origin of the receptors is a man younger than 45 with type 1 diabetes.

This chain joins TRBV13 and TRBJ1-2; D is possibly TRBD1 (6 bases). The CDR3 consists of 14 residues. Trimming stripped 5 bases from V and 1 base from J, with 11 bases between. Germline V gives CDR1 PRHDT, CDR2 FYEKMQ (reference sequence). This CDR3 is CASSPRGNNYGYTF. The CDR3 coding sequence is TGTGCCAGCAGCCCCAGGGGCAATAACTATGGCTACACCTTC.

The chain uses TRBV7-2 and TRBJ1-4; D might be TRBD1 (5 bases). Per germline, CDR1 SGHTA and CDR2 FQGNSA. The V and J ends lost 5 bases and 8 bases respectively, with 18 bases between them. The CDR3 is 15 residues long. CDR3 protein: CASSRAGASREKLFF. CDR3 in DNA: TGTGCCAGCAGCAGAGCCGGGGCCTCTCGAGAAAAACTGTTTTTT.

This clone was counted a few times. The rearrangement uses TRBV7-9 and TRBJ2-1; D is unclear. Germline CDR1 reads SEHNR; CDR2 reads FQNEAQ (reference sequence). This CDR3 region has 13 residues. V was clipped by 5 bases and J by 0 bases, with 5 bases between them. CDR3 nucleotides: TGTGCCAGCAGCCTCGACTCCTACAATGAGCAGTTCTTC. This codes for CASSLDSYNEQFF.

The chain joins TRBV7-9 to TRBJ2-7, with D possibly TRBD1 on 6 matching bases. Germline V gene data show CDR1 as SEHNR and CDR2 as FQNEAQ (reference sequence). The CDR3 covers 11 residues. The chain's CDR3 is CAWGHSYEQYF. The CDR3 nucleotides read TGTGCGTGGGGGCATTCCTACGAGCAGTACTTC.

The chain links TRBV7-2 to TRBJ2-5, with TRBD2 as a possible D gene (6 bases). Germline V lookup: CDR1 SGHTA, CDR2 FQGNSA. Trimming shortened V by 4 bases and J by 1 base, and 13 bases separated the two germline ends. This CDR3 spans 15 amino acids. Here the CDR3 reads CASSSQTRVQETQYF. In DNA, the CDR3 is TGTGCCAGCAGCTCACAGACTAGGGTCCAAGAGACCCAGTACTTC. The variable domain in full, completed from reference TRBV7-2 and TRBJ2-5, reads GAGVSQSPSNKVTEKGKDVELRCDPISGHTALYWYRQSLGQGLEFLIYFQGNSAPDKSGLPSDRFSAERTGGSVSTLTIQRTQQEDSAVYLCASSSQTRVQETQYFGPGTRLLVL.

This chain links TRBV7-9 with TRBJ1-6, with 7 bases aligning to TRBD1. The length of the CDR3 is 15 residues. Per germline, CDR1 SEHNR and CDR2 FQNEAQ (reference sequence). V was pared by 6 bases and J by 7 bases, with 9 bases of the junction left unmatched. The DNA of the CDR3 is TGTGCCAGCAGGCACCGGGACAGTCTGAATTCACCCCTCCACTTT. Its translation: CASRHRDSLNSPLHF.

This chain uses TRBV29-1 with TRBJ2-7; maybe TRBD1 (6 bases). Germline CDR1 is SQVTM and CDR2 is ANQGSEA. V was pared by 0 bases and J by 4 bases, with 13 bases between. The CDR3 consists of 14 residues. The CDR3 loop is CSVEDQTGYYEQYF. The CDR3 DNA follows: TGCAGCGTTGAAGATCAGACAGGTTATTACGAGCAGTACTTC.

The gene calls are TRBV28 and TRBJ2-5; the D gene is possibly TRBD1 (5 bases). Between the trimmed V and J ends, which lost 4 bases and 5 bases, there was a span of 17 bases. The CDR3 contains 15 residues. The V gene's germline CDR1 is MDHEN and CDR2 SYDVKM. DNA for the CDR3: TGTGCCAGCAGTTCACACCCAGGGTCTGGGGAGACCCAGTACTTC. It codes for CASSSHPGSGETQYF.

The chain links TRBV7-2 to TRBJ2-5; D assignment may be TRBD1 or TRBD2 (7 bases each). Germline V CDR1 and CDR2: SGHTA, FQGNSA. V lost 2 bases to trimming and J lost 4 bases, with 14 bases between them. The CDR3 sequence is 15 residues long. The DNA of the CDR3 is TGTGCCAGCAGCTTACAGGGGGGGCCTTCAGAGACCCAGTACTTC. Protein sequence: CASSLQGGPSETQYF.

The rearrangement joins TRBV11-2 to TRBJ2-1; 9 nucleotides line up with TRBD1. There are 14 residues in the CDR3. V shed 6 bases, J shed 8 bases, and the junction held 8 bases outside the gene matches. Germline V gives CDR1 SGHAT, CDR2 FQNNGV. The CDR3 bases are TGTGCCAGCAGTGCTCGGGACAGGGTATATGAGCAGTTCTTC. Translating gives CASSARDRVYEQFF.

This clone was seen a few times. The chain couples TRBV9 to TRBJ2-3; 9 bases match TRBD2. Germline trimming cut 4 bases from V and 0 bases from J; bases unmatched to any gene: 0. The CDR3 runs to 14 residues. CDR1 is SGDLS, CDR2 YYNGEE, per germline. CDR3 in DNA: TGTGCCAGCAGCCTAGCGGGGAGCACAGATACGCAGTATTTT. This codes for CASSLAGSTDTQYF.

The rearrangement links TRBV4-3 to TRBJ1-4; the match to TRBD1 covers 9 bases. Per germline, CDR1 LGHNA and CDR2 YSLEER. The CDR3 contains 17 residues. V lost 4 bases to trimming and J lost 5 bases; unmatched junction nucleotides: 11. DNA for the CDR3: TGCGCCAGCAGCCTAAGCGGATACAGGGGGCCGAATGAAAAACTGTTTTTT. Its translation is CASSLSGYRGPNEKLFF.

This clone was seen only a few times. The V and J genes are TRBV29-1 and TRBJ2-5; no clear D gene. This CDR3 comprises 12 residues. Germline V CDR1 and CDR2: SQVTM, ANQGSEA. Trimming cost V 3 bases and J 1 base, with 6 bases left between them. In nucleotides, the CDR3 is TGCAGCGTTGATCTGAGCCAAGAGACCCAGTACTTC. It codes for CSVDLSQETQYF.

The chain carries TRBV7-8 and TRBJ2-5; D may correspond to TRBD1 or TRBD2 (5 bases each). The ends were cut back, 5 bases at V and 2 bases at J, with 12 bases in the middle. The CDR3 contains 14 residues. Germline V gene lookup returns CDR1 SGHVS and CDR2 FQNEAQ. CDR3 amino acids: CASSPSGRQETQYF. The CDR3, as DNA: TGTGCCAGCAGCCCCTCGGGACGGCAAGAGACCCAGTACTTC.

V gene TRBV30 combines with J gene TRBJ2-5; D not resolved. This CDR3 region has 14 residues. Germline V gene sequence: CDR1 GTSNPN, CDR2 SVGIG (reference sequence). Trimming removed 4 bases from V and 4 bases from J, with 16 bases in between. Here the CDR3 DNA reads TGTGCCTGGACCCCGACCCGAATTGCAGAGACCCAGTACTTC. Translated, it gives CAWTPTRIAETQYF.

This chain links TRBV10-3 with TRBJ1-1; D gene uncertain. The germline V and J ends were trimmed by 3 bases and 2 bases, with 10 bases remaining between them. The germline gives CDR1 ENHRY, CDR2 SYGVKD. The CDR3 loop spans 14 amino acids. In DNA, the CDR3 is TGTGCCATCAGTGACCCCACACCTAACACTGAAGCTTTCTTT. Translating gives CAISDPTPNTEAFF.

CDR3 loop: CASSRTGAGYSNQPQHF. CDR3 nucleotides: TGTGCCAGCTCACGAACAGGGGCAGGCTATAGCAATCAGCCCCAGCATTTT. The chain recombines TRBV18 with TRBJ1-5, with 7 nucleotides matching TRBD1. Unmatched junction bases numbered 9, after V lost 4 bases and J lost 0 bases. The CDR3 runs 17 residues. Germline-derived CDR1 and CDR2 are KGHSH and LQKENI.

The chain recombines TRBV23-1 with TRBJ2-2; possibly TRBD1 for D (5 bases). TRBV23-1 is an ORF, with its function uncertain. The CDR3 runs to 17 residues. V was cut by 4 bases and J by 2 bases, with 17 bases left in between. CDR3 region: CASSPARDCRNTGELFF. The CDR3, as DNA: TGCGCCAGCAGTCCGGCCAGGGATTGCCGCAACACCGGGGAGCTGTTTTTT.

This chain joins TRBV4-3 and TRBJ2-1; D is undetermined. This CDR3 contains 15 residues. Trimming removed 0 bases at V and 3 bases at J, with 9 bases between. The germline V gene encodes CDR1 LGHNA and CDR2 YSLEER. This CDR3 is CASSQDGYIYNEQFF. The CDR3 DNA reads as TGCGCCAGCAGCCAAGATGGGTACATCTACAATGAGCAGTTCTTC.

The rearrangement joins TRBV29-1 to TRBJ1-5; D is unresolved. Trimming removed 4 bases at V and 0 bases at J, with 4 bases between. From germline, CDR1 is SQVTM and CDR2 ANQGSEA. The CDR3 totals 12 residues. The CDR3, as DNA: TGCAGCGTTGCTTATAGCAATCAGCCCCAGCATTTT. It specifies CSVAYSNQPQHF.

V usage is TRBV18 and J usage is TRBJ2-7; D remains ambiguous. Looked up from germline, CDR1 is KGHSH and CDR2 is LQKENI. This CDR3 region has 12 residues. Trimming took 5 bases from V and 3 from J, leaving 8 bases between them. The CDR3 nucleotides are TGTGCCAGCTCAGCGTGGGACTACGAGCAGTACTTC. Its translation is CASSAWDYEQYF.

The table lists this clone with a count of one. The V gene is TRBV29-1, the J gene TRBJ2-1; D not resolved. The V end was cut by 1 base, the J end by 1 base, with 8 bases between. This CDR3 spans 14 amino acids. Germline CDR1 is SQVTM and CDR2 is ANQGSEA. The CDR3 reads CSVEVWGSYNEQFF. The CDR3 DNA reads TGCAGCGTTGAAGTTTGGGGTTCCTACAATGAGCAGTTCTTC.

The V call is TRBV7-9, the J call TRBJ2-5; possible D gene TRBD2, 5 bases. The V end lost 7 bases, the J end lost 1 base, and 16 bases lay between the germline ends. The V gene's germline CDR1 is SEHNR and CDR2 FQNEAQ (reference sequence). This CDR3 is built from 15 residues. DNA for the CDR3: TGTGCCAGCATCATCGTGGGGAGCTCCCAAGAGACCCAGTACTTC. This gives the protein CASIIVGSSQETQYF.

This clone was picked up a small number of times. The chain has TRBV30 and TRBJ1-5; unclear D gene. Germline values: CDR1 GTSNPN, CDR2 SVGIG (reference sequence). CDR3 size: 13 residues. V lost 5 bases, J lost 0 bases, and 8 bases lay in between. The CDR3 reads CAWGESSNQPQHF. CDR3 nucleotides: TGTGCCTGGGGAGAGAGTAGCAATCAGCCCCAGCATTTT. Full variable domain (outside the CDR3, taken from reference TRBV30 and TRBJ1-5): SQTIHQWPATLVQPVGSPLSLECTVEGTSNPNLYWYRQAAGRGLQLLFYSVGIGQISSEVPQNLSASRPQDRQFILSSKKLLLSDSGFYLCAWGESSNQPQHFGDGTRLSIL.

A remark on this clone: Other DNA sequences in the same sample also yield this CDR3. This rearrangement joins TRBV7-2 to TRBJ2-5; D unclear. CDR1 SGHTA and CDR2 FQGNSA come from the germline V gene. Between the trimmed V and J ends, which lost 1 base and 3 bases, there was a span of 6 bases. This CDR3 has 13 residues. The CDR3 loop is CASSLEREETQYF. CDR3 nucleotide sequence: TGTGCCAGCAGCTTAGAAAGGGAAGAGACCCAGTACTTC.

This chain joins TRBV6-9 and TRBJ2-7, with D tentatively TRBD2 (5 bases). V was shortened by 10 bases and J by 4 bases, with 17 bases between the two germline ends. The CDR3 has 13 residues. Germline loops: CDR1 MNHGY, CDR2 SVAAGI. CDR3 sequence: CATPRRSTYEQYF. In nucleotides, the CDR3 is TGTGCCACCCCCAGGAGGTCCACTTACGAGCAGTACTTC.

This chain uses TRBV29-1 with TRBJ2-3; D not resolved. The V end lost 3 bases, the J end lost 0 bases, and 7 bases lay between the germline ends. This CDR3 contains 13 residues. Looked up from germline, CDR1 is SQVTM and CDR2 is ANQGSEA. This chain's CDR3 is CSVDRPSTDTQYF. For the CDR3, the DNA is TGCAGCGTTGACAGGCCTAGCACAGATACGCAGTATTTT.

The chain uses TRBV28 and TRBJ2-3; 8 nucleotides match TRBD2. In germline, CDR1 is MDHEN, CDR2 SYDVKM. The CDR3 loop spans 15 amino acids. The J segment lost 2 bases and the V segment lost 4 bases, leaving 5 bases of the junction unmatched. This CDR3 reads CASSSAGGYTDTQYF. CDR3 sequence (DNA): TGTGCCAGCAGTTCCGCGGGGGGTTACACAGATACGCAGTATTTT.

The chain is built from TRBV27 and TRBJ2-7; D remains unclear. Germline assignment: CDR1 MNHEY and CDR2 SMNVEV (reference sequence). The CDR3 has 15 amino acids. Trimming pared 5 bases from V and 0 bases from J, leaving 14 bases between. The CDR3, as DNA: TGTGCCAGCAGTAGCTATAGTTATAGCTCCTACGAGCAGTACTTC. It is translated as CASSSYSYSSYEQYF.

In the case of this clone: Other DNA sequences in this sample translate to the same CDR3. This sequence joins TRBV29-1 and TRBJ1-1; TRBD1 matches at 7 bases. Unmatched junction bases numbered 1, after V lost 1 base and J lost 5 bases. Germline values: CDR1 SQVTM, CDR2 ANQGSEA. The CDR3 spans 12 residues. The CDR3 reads CSVEAGGTEAFF. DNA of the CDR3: TGCAGCGTTGAAGCAGGGGGGACTGAAGCTTTCTTT.